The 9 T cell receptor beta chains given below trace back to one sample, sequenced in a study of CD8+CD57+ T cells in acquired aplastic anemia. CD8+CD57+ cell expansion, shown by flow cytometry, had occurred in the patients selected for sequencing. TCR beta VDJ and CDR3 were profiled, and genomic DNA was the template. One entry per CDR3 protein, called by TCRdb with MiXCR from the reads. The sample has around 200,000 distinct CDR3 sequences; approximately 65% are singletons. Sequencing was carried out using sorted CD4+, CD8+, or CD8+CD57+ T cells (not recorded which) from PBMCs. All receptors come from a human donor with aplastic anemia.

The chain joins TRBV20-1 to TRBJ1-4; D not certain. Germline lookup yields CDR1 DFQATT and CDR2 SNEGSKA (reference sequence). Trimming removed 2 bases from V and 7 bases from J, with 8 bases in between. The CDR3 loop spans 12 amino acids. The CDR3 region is CSARREPEKLFF. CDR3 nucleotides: TGCAGTGCTAGACGCGAGCCTGAAAAACTGTTTTTT.

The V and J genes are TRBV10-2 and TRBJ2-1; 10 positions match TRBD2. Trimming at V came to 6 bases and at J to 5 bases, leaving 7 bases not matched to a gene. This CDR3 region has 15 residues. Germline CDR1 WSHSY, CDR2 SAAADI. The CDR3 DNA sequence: TGCGCCAGCAGGGACAGCGGGGGGGGGCACAATGAGCAGTTCTTC. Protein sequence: CASRDSGGGHNEQFF.

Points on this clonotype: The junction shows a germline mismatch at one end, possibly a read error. The CDR3 region is CATSRVPKESSYSEQFF. The CDR3, as DNA: TGTGCCACCAGCAGAGTACCTAAGGAGAGCTCCTACAGTGAGCAGTTCTTC. The chain is built from TRBV15 and TRBJ2-1; D gene ambiguous. The CDR3 extends over 17 amino acids. Germline V gene sequence: CDR1 LNHNV, CDR2 YYDKDF (reference sequence).

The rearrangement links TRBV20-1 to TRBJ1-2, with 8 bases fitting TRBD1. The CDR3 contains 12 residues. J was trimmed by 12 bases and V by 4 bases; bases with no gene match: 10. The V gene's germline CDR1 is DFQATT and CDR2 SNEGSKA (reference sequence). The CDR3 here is CSAIGQGAGNTF. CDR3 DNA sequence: TGCAGTGCTATAGGACAGGGCGCTGGAAACACCTTC.

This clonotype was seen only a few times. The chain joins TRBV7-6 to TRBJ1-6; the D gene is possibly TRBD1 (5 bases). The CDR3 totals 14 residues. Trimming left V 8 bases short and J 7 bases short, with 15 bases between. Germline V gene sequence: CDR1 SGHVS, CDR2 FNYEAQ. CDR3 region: CASSPGTANSPLHF. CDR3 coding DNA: TGTGCCAGCTCACCCGGGACGGCCAATTCACCCCTCCACTTT.

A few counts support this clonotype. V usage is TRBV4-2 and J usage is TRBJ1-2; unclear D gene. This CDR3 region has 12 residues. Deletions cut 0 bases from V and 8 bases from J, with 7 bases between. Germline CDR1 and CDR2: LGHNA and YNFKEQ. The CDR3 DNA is TGTGCCAGCAGCCAAGAAAGCTGGGGCTACACCTTC. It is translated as CASSQESWGYTF.

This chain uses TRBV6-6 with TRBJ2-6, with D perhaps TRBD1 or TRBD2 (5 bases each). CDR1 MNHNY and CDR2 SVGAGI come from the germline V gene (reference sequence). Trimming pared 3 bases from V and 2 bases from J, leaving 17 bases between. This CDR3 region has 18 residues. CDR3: CASSYFGAEKPGANVLTF. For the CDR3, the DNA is TGTGCCAGCAGTTATTTCGGGGCAGAGAAACCTGGGGCCAACGTCCTGACTTTC.

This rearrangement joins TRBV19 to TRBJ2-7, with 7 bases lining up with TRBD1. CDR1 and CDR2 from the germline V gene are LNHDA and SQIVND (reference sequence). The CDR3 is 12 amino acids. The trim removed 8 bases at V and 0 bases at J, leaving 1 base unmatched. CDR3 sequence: CASGDSSYEQYF. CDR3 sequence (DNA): TGTGCCAGTGGGGACAGCTCCTACGAGCAGTACTTC. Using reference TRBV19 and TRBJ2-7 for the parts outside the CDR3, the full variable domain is DGGITQSPKYLFRKEGQNVTLSCEQNLNHDAMYWYRQDPGQGLRLIYYSQIVNDFQKGDIAEGYSVSREKKESFPLTVTSAQKNPTAFYLCASGDSSYEQYFGPGTRLTVT.

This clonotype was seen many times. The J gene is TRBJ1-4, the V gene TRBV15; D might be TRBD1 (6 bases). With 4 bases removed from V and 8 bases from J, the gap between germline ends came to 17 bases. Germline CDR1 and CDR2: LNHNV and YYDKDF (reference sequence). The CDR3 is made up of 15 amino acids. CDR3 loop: CATSMTAGELEKLFF. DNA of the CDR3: TGTGCCACCAGCATGACGGCAGGGGAGTTGGAAAAACTGTTTTTT.